Sequencing of this T cell receptor (beta chain) was carried out in a study of T cell responses to AZD1222 COVID-19 vaccine. Comments on this clone: Its antigen is undetermined.

Sequencing used immunoSEQ multiplex PCR; TCRdb keeps in-frame clones, though not all of them. The table lists about 260,000 clones, just over 90% of them singletons. Study-wide points: Targeting of unmutated variant regions was reportedly seen in nearly half of spike-specific TCRs. The donor cohort was predominantly white British with a female majority, and clonal diversity may have been underestimated.

The sample here was peripheral blood, taken on day 0 of AZD1222 vaccination. The receptor's source is an adult in good health.

CDR3 DNA sequence: TGTGCCAGCAGCTTTGGACTAGCGATGGGTGGAGATACGCAGTATTTT. Amino acids: CASSFGLAMGGDTQYF. The chain employs TRBV5-8 and TRBJ2-3, with TRBD2 identical over 9 bases. The CDR3 has 16 residues. Losses at the gene ends were 2 bases for V and 5 bases for J; bases not matched to a gene: 9. The germline V gene has CDR1 SGHTS and CDR2 YDEGEE.